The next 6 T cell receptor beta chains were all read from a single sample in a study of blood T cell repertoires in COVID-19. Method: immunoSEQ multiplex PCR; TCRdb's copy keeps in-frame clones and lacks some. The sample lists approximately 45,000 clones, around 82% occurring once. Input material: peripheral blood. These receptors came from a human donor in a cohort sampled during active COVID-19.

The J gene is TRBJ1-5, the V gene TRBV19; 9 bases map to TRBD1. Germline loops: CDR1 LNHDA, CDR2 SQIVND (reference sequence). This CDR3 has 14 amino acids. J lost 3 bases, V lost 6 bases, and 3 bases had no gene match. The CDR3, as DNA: TGTGCCAGTAGGACAGGGGGAACCAATCAGCCCCAGCATTTT. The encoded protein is CASRTGGTNQPQHF.

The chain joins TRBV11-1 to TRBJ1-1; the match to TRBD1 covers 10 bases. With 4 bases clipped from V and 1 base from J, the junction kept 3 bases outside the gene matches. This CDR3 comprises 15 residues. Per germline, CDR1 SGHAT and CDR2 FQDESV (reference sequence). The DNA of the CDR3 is TGTGCCAGCAGCTCCAGACAGGGGGCGAACACTGAAGCTTTCTTT. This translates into CASSSRQGANTEAFF. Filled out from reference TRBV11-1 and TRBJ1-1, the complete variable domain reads EAEVAQSPRYKITEKSQAVAFWCDPISGHATLYWYRQILGQGPELLVQFQDESVVDDSQLPKDRFSAERLKGVDSTLKIQPAELGDSAMYLCASSSRQGANTEAFFGQGTRLTVV.

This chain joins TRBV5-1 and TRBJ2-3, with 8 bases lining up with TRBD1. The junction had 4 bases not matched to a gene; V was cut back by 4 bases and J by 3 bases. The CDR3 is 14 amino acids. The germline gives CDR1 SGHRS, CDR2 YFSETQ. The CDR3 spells CASSLGQETDTQYF. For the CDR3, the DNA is TGCGCCAGCAGCCTGGGACAGGAGACAGATACGCAGTATTTT. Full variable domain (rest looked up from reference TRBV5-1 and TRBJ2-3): KAGVTQTPRYLIKTRGQQVTLSCSPISGHRSVSWYQQTPGQGLQFLFEYFSETQRNKGNFPGRFSGRQFSNSRSEMNVSTLELGDSALYLCASSLGQETDTQYFGPGTRLTVL.

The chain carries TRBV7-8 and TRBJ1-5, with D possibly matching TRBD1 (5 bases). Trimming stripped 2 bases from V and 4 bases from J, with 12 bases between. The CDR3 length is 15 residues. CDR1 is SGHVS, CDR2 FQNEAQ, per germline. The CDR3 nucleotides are TGTGCCAGCAGCTTAAGAGGCGGGGGGAATCAGCCCCAGCATTTT. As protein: CASSLRGGGNQPQHF.

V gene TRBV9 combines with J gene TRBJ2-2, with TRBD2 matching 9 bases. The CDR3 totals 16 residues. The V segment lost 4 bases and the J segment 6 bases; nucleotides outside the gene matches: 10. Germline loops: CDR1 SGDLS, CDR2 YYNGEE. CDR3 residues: CASSPLGLAFAGELFF. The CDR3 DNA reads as TGTGCCAGCAGCCCCCTAGGACTAGCGTTCGCCGGGGAGCTGTTTTTT.

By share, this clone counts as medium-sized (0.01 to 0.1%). In DNA, the CDR3 is TGTGCCAGCAGCAGAAGACAGAACTCTGGAAACACCATATATTTT. This codes for CASSRRQNSGNTIYF. The chain employs TRBV3-1 (or the pseudogene TRBV3-2) and TRBJ1-3, with a tentative D call TRBD1 (5 bases). CDR1 is LGHDT, CDR2 YNNKEL, per germline (reference sequence). Deletions cut 5 bases from V and 0 bases from J, with 11 bases between. The CDR3 has 15 amino acids.